This TCR beta chain derives from a study of cytomegalovirus exposure and HLA in healthy donors. Amplification used 60 Vbeta primers and 13 Jbeta primers. Some clones are missing from TCRdb's copy, which holds only in-frame ones; the method was immunoSEQ multiplex PCR. The sample table includes some 75,000 clones. V lost 0 bases and J lost 7; bases outside the gene matches: 10. The V gene's germline CDR1 is SGHRS and CDR2 YFSETQ. This CDR3 comprises 16 residues. This chain joins TRBV5-1 and TRBJ2-3; 8 bases fit TRBD2. The clonotype comes from a man aged 35 to 55 in good health and CMV-seronegative. The sequenced sample consisted of PBMCs. The CDR3: CASSLAWRGEAYTQYF. DNA for the CDR3: TGCGCCAGCAGCTTGGCCTGGCGGGGGGAGGCGTATACGCAGTATTTT.